This T cell receptor beta chain was sequenced for a study of cytomegalovirus exposure and HLA in healthy donors (dated by TCRdb to 2017 to 2019). Context from the whole study: According to an earlier analysis of 587 of the donors, about 190 million T cells yielded roughly 100 million unique TCR beta sequences and 276 Gb of sequence data. An early release that covered some 630 HLA-typed donors contained about 300 gigabases of sequencing data and about 93 million unique TCR sequences. Of the roughly 400 genotyped donors, roughly 80% were placed in the genetic ancestry cluster associated with self-reported Caucasian donors. The study aimed to test whether cataloging public T cell receptors could reveal signatures of past pathogen exposure. The T cell repertoires of about 700 subjects were profiled by immunosequencing and related to cytomegalovirus serostatus. Besides the first cohort of around 700 subjects, a separate validation cohort made up of over a hundred different subjects was used. To predict cytomegalovirus infection status, the study brought together high-throughput TCR immunosequencing, statistical association of individual TCRs with disease status, and machine learning. To study patterns of TCR occurrence, a later analysis re-analyzed previously published TCR beta repertoires from several hundred donors and added high-resolution HLA genotyping. The later analysis used no new phenotypic data to find candidate immune exposures, relying instead on TCR beta sequences and their occurrence across donors. An earlier analysis of fewer than 750 of the donors used high-throughput TCR beta sequencing to judge whether each TCR beta V gene segment behaved as functional or pseudogenic. Donor age, sex, ethnicity and CMV serostatus were compiled alongside the repertoire data. Genome-wide SNP genotypes for about 65% of the roughly 700 donors were used in a later genetic analysis, which treated that subset as a discovery cohort. Every repertoire in the discovery cohort had been generated on one and the same sequencing platform. Both class I and class II loci were covered by HLA typing, at four-digit resolution. The number of donors typed differed by locus, with about 629-640 for A, B, C, DRB1 and DQB1, more than 500 for DQA1, over 600 for DPA1, and approximately 470 for DPB1. Roughly five DR-DQ haplotypes were treated as single units for association and clustering because of strong linkage in the cohort. Among 300 to 500 genotyped donors of the cohort, an average of approximately 220,000 unique TCR beta nucleotide sequences was sequenced per donor, of which about 18% were non-productive.

The cysteine opens and the phenylalanine closes a CDR3 of 14 amino acids. CDR3 DNA only is kept here, 42 bases in frame from base 1. Clipping removes 5 bases from V and 3 bases from J, with 2 as the unmatched junction base count. According to the germline V gene, CDR1 reads SGHTA and CDR2 reads FQGNSA. Preparation of the library involved the immunoSEQ multiplex PCR assay. For the multiplex PCR, a mixture combining 60 forward primers for TCR Vbeta segments and 13 reverse primers for TCR Jbeta segments was used. Amplification of the CDR3 region of rearranged TCR beta genes was performed with a multiplex PCR assay on genomic DNA. The amplified TCR beta libraries were sequenced on the Illumina HiSeq System as 87-base-pair reads. From the authors' description of their analysis: A later analysis counted some 80 million unique TCR beta chains across the 650 to 800 repertoires, and about 10 million of these chains were shared by at least two donors. To remove PCR and sequencing errors, raw reads were error-corrected and collapsed into unique sequences using a nearest-neighbor algorithm that merged closely related sequences. To assign V, D and J gene segments, CDR3 sequences were aligned to IMGT reference sequences. For a sequence to be retained, a match of at least six nucleotides was required to both a V gene segment and a J gene segment. A rearrangement was called productive if the CDR3 had no stop codons and remained in frame with V and J, and every other rearrangement was called non-productive. Following IMGT convention, CDR3 was defined as the stretch from the second conserved V-encoded cysteine up to the conserved J-encoded phenylalanine. In an earlier analysis of more than 550 of the donors, sequences lacking an unambiguous match to a single V gene segment were excluded. In an earlier analysis of more than 500 of the donors, a V segment was called functional when productive rearrangements were above 56.7%, and segregating when the standard deviation between donors exceeded 5%. To diagnose cytomegalovirus status from the catalog of TCR beta chain sequences, a statistical classification framework was built. In a later analysis, V and J genes were assigned by comparing TCR nucleotide sequences against IMGT/GENE-DB human TR gene sequences. A later analysis assigned CDR3 sequences and most-parsimonious VDJ recombination scenarios with the TCRdist pipeline. In a later analysis, every TCR beta chain was defined by the combination of its CDR3 amino acid sequence and its V-gene family, and reads without a unique V-gene family were dropped. A later analysis removed several hundred highly shared, low-generation-probability nucleotide sequences to deal with suspected cross-contamination and a sequencing artifact. For each public chain, a later analysis derived a clonal expansion index from normalized ranks of inferred template counts within each repertoire. In a later analysis, generation probabilities were computed using a VDJ recombination model fitted to out-of-frame rearrangements, and the results were checked against IGoR. A later analysis scored TCR-TCR, TCR-HLA and TCR-CMV co-occurrence with hypergeometric tests, applying a repertoire-size bias correction to TCR pairs. False discovery rates were estimated in a later analysis by permuting HLA or CMV assignments 20 times. A later analysis grouped co-occurring TCRs with DBSCAN, adding TCRdist sequence similarity when clustering within HLA-allele-positive subsets. For co-occurrence clustering, repertoires with fewer than 30,000 or more than 120,000 public chains were excluded, along with 5 or 6 repertoires with anomalous nucleotide sharing. Drawn from immuneACCESS, this table holds only the in-frame rearrangements with V and J called that TCRdb kept. Clones are partly lost; checked studies trace under half to an unresolved V gene and leave the rest unexplained. Clone size and V and J calls were adopted from that table, with D and trimming inferred from the DNA. Within this sample are about 120,000 clones, with 74% of them counted one time only. The ten largest account for less than 4% of the sample.

The full study reports these points: The sequencing pipeline was judged likely to have produced a cluster of highly shared sequence variants as a technical artifact. In a later analysis, several top co-occurrence clusters were reported to appear linked to parvovirus B19, influenza, CMV and Epstein-Barr virus. Correlated functional status among segregating V segments might reflect linkage disequilibrium, but an unknown experimental factor could not be ruled out. Strong co-occurrence of HLA alleles, especially DR and DQ, made assigning TCR associations to individual alleles difficult. Some IMGT-functional V segments, including TRBV6-2 and TRBV6-3, could not be told apart with the 87-base-pair reads, so those segments were excluded. In a later genetic analysis, fewer N-insertions in productive TCRs were reported among donors in an Asian-associated ancestry cluster than the approximately 670-donor mean. Compared with equally common non-associated chains, HLA-associated TCR beta chains in a later analysis were more clonally expanded and had lower generation probabilities. The classifier was reported to diagnose cytomegalovirus status with high specificity and sensitivity in both the original cohort and the validation cohort. The earlier analysis of a few hundred of the donors excluded some 15 rarely observed V segments, including chromosome 9 orphons, because counts were too low. HLA typing was unavailable for some donors at each locus, so association tests used only the typed subset. Immune exposure information for the cohort was limited to CMV serostatus. A further reported finding was that TCR beta sequences accurately predicted the HLA-A and HLA-B alleles for most subjects in the first cohort. Most TCR sequences were seen in very few donors, while some public TCRs were found in many individuals. In an earlier analysis of around 600 of the donors, most TCR beta V segments were observed in productive rearrangements about 90% or about 30% of the time, broadly matching IMGT annotations. Presence/absence analyses assumed roughly uniform sequencing depth across donors, an assumption that may not hold. According to the authors, the approach could potentially be generalized to other disease states and immunological phenotypes. A total of around 150 TCR beta chains were listed by the study as associated with cytomegalovirus. A later analysis found that most CMV-associated TCR beta chains appeared HLA-restricted, with HLA associations seemingly driven largely by CMV exposure. In vitro tests confirmed that three of the cytomegalovirus-associated TCR beta chains recognize cytomegalovirus antigens. Only TCR beta chains were sequenced in this cohort, and the absence of alpha or paired-chain data limited detectable features. An association between a missense DCLRE1C variant and V-gene and J-gene trimming of TCR beta chains was found in a later genetic analysis and replicated in an independent cohort. In a later analysis, TCR association rates were found to vary across HLA loci, with the most associated TCRs seen for DRB1 alleles and the fewest for HLA-C alleles. A later analysis associated approximately 17,000 TCR beta sequences with specific HLA alleles at a false discovery rate of 0.05.

Note on this clone: Its antigen is still unknown. No quality values exist for individual bases; no much larger clone is one base distant.

In total, just over 650 healthy bone marrow donors made up the cohort. At the time of sampling, all cohort members were nominally healthy, though unrecorded immune exposures were likely present. The donor tested CMV seropositive and was one of the 289 seropositive cohort members. Every donor gave a peripheral blood sample, and the peripheral blood mononuclear cells from that sample were used for TCR beta sequencing. Genomic DNA extraction from the blood cell samples was performed with the Qiagen DNeasy Blood Extraction Kit. The chain joins TRBV7-2 to TRBJ1-2; a stretch of 11 junction bases matches TRBD1. The sequencing sample was made of PBMCs. The sequence derives from a man aged 35 to 55 in good health and CMV-seropositive. The nucleotide sequence is given as TGTGCCAGCAGCCGGACAGGGGGCGACTATGGCTACACCTTC. It translates to CASSRTGGDYGYTF.